This T cell receptor (beta chain) was retrieved from a study of cytomegalovirus exposure and HLA in healthy donors. Whole-study context: Researchers previously reported finding fewer than 140 million unique TCR beta sequences from around 200 million T cells. Findings and limits, study-wide: In a later analysis, a genetic analysis reported fewer productive-TCR N-insertions in an Asian-associated ancestry cluster than the cohort average. Among TCR beta chains of equal frequency, HLA-associated ones were more clonally expanded in a later analysis. In a later analysis, 15,000 to 20,000 TCR beta sequences were associated with HLA alleles at 0.05 false discovery rate.

Germline assignment: CDR1 SNHLY and CDR2 FYNNEI. Losses at the gene ends were 4 bases for V and 6 bases for J; bases not matched to a gene: 13. This CDR3 region has 18 residues. The PCR had 60 Vbeta and 13 Jbeta primers. Here immunoSEQ multiplex PCR was the method, and the copy in TCRdb shows in-frame clones only, minus some. The profile shows about 120,000 clones, 81% of them singletons. Comments on this clone: Its antigen is undetermined.

The sequenced sample was PBMCs. The receptor's source is a middle-aged woman in good health and CMV-seronegative. The chain couples TRBV2 to TRBJ1-6; TRBD1 aligns across 9 bases. CDR3: CASSAGTGILSANSPLHF. The CDR3 bases are TGTGCCAGCAGTGCGGGGACAGGGATTCTATCTGCTAATTCACCCCTCCACTTT.